This entry features one T cell receptor (beta chain) sequence. The germline V gene has CDR1 SGDLS and CDR2 YYNGEE. The CDR3 has 15 residues. The ends were cut back, 0 bases at V and 3 bases at J, with 10 bases in the middle. These data are taken from a study of blood T cell repertoires in COVID-19. Data came from immunoSEQ multiplex PCR; TCRdb stores just in-frame clones and leaves some out. The data show around 150,000 clones, around 89% seen once. Symptom resolution, clearance, or two negative PCRs marked the recovered donors of Cohort 3. This TCR was sampled from a woman in her forties or fifties who had recovered from COVID-19. Sequencing used PBMCs or T cells enriched from blood (not recorded which). The genes are TRBV9 and TRBJ1-5; D may be TRBD1 (5 bases). In DNA form, the CDR3 reads TGTGCCAGCAGCGTAGGGGGCAGGTCCAATCAGCCCCAGCATTTT. Its protein product is CASSVGGRSNQPQHF. The variable domain in full, with the rest retrieved from reference TRBV9 and TRBJ1-5, is DSGVTQTPKHLITATGQRVTLRCSPRSGDLSVYWYQQSLDQGLQFLIQYYNGEERAKGNILERFSAQQFPDLHSELNLSSLELGDSALYFCASSVGGRSNQPQHFGDGTRLSIL.